The present TCR beta chain was sequenced within a study of beta chain features in type 1 diabetes. This clone was counted only a few times. The antigen remains undetermined. Broader study findings: In all four CD4+ subsets, TCRB CDR3 length was significantly, moderately reduced in type 1 diabetes.

Germline V gene lookup returns CDR1 KGHSH and CDR2 LQKENI. Trimming removed 0 bases from V and 7 bases from J, with 12 bases in between. The CDR3 loop spans 14 amino acids. The whole isolated RNA underwent reverse transcription, so sequencing captured expressed TCRB transcripts. The repertoire was sequenced with immunoSEQ multiplex PCR; TCRdb's copy has only in-frame clones and lacks some. The sample carries around 250,000 clones, more than 11% recorded once. The sequenced material came from naive CD4+ T cells from blood. The rearrangement joins TRBV18 to TRBJ1-2; D unresolved. The TCR comes from a man in his thirties or forties with type 1 diabetes. CDR3 amino acids: CASSPPVADGGYTF. The CDR3 DNA is TGTGCCAGCTCACCACCGGTGGCAGATGGTGGCTACACCTTC. The full variable domain, completed using reference TRBV18 and TRBJ1-2, is NAGVMQNPRHLVRRRGQEARLRCSPMKGHSHVYWYRQLPEEGLKFMVYLQKENIIDESGMPKERFSAEFPKEGPSILRIQQVVRGDSAAYFCASSPPVADGGYTFGSGTRLTVV.